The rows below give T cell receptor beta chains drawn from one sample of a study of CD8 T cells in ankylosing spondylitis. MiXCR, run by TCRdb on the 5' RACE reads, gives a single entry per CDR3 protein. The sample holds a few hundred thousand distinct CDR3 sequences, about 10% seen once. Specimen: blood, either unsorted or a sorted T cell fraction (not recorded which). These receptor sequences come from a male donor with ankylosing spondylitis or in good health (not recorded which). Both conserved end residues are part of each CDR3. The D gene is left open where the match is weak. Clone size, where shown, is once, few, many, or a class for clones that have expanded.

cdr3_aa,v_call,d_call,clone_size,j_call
CASTSSASERTDTQYF,TRBV5-1,NA,many,TRBJ2-3
CASSTSGTSGYNEQFF,TRBV13,TRBD2,NA,TRBJ2-1
CSAWRGISSYNSPLHF,TRBV20-1,NA,NA,TRBJ1-6
CASSPARDEYEQYF,TRBV18,NA,many,TRBJ2-7
CSASFPGTIGNQPQHF,TRBV20-1,NA,many,TRBJ1-5
CASSQNDYINEQFF,TRBV14,NA,many,TRBJ2-1
CSVPPPAGGTEAFF,TRBV20-1,TRBD1,few,TRBJ1-1
CATMSRAPGELFF,TRBV24-1,NA,NA,TRBJ2-2
CASSLGPSGANVLTF,TRBV12-3/TRBV12-4,NA,many,TRBJ2-6
CASSPSDRLKYEQYF,TRBV7-9,TRBD1,many,TRBJ2-7
CASSLADLGYTF,TRBV7-2,NA,many,TRBJ1-2
CASSLYRDYGYTF,TRBV27,NA,many,TRBJ1-2
CASSLATTTTSGGEQFF,TRBV7-8,TRBD2,few,TRBJ2-1
CASSDRGDSSTDTQYF,TRBV6-4,NA,once,TRBJ2-3
CASNAGQRGGLDTQYF,TRBV7-3,TRBD2,many,TRBJ2-3
CASSHLDRATNYGYTF,TRBV3-1,TRBD1,many,TRBJ1-2
CASSLAVRGEKLFF,TRBV12-3/TRBV12-4,NA,many,TRBJ1-4
CSASEAGGNNPPQHF,TRBV20-1,NA,NA,TRBJ1-5
CASSLVAGENSPLHF,TRBV5-1,NA,many,TRBJ1-6
CASSRDGINEKLFF,TRBV5-1,NA,many,TRBJ1-4
CASSLEGKDSNTGELFF,TRBV7-6,NA,NA,TRBJ2-2
CASSPRASGRETQYF,TRBV11-2,TRBD2,few,TRBJ2-5
CASSFRADNYGYTF,TRBV7-9,NA,NA,TRBJ1-2
CSARDQKEPQYF,TRBV20-1,NA,NA,TRBJ2-5
CASSPAGTGEETQYF,TRBV6-1,TRBD1,few,TRBJ2-5
CSARDPGGTPNTGELFF,TRBV20-1,TRBD2,few,TRBJ2-2
CASSLKSGTGQETQYF,TRBV5-1,NA,many,TRBJ2-5
CASSLRTGGLHNEQFF,TRBV5-1,TRBD1,many,TRBJ2-1
CASSFTSGKNTGELFF,TRBV7-9,TRBD2,few,TRBJ2-2
CASSQNPSISGEQYF,TRBV3-1,NA,NA,TRBJ2-7
CASSLGRHGELFF,TRBV7-2,NA,NA,TRBJ2-2
CASSYSVGTGDTEAFF,TRBV6-5,TRBD1,few,TRBJ1-1
CASSLGSFASGGRQFF,TRBV5-1,TRBD2,many,TRBJ2-1
CASSESPLAGAADTQYF,TRBV2,TRBD2,NA,TRBJ2-3
CASSNRGFDGYTF,TRBV5-8,TRBD1,many,TRBJ1-2
CASSYYSWTSGGGYYEQYF,TRBV6-5,TRBD2,NA,TRBJ2-7
CASSLQAGTGELFF,TRBV12-3/TRBV12-4,NA,many,TRBJ2-2